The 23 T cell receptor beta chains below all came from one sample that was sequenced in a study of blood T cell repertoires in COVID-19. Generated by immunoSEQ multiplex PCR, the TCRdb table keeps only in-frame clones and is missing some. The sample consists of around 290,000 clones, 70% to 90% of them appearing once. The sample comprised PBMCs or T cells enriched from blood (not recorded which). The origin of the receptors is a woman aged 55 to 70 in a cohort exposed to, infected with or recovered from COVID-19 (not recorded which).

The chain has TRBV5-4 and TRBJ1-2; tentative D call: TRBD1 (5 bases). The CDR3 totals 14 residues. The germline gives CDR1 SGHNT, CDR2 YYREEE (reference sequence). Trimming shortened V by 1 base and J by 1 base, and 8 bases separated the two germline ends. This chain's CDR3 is CASSLSQGNYGYTF. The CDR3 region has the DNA TGTGCCAGCAGCTTGAGCCAGGGTAACTATGGCTACACCTTC. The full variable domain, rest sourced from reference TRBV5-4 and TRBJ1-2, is ETGVTQSPTHLIKTRGQQVTLRCSSQSGHNTVSWYQQALGQGPQFIFQYYREEENGRGNFPPRFSGLQFPNYSSELNVNALELDDSALYLCASSLSQGNYGYTFGSGTRLTVV.

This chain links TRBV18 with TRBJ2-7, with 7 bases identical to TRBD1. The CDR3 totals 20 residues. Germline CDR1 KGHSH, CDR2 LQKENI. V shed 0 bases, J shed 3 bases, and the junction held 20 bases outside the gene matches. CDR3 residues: CASSPPSLLSLGTDLYEQYF. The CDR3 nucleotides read TGTGCCAGCTCACCACCTAGTTTACTCTCATTAGGGACAGACCTCTACGAGCAGTACTTC. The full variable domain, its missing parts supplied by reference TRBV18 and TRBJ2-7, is NAGVMQNPRHLVRRRGQEARLRCSPMKGHSHVYWYRQLPEEGLKFMVYLQKENIIDESGMPKERFSAEFPKEGPSILRIQQVVRGDSAAYFCASSPPSLLSLGTDLYEQYFGPGTRLTVT.

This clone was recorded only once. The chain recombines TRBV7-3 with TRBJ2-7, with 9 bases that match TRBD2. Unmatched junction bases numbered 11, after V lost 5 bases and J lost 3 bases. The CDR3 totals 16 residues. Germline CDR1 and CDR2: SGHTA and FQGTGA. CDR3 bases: TGTGCCAGCAGCCCTCAAAGCGGGAGGTTTCTCTACGAGCAGTACTTC. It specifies CASSPQSGRFLYEQYF.

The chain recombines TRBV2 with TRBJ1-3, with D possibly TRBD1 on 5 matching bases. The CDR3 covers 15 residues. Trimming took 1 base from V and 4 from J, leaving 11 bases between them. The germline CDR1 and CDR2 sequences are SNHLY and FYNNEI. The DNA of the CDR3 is TGTGCCAGCAGTGAAGGCAGGGCTGGCGGAAACACCATATATTTT. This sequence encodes CASSEGRAGGNTIYF.

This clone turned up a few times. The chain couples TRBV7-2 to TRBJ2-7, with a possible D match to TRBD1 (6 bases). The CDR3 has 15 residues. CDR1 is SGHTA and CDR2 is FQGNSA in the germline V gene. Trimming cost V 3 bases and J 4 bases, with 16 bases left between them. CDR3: CASSFLGASTYEQYF. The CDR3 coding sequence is TGTGCCAGCAGCTTCCTGGGGGCCTCAACGTACGAGCAGTACTTC.

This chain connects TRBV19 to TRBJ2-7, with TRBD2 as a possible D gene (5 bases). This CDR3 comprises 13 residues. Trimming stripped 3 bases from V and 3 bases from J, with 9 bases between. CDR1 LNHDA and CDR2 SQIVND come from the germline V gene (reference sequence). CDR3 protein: CASSISGYYEQYF. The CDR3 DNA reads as TGTGCCAGTAGTATTTCGGGGTACTACGAGCAGTACTTC.

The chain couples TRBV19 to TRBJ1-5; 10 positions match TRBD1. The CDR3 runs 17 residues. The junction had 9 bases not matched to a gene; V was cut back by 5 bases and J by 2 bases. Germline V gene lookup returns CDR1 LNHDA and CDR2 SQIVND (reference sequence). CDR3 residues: CASSLDSGTGGNQPQHF. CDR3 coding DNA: TGTGCCAGTAGTCTTGATTCCGGGACAGGGGGCAATCAGCCCCAGCATTTT.

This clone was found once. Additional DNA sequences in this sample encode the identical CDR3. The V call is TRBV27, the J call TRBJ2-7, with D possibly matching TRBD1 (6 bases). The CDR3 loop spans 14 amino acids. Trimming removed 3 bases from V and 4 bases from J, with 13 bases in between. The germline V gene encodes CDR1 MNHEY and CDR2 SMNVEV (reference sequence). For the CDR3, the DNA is TGTGCCAGCAGTTTGCGCAGGGGACCTTACGAGCAGTACTTC. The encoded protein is CASSLRRGPYEQYF.

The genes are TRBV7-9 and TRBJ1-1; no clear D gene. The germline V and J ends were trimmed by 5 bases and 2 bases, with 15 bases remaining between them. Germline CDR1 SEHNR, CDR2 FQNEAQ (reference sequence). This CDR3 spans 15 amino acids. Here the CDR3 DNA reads TGTGCCAGCAGCGTAGGTAGGAGTGGAAACACTGAAGCTTTCTTT. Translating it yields CASSVGRSGNTEAFF.

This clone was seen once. CDR3: CASSMGLVGNQPQHF. The DNA of the CDR3 is TGTGCCAGTAGTATGGGCCTCGTAGGCAATCAGCCCCAGCATTTT. The chain is built from TRBV19 and TRBJ1-5, with D hard to call. This CDR3 comprises 15 residues. V was clipped by 3 bases and J by 2 bases, with 11 bases between them. In germline, CDR1 is LNHDA, CDR2 SQIVND (reference sequence). The full variable domain, completed using reference TRBV19 and TRBJ1-5, is DGGITQSPKYLFRKEGQNVTLSCEQNLNHDAMYWYRQDPGQGLRLIYYSQIVNDFQKGDIAEGYSVSREKKESFPLTVTSAQKNPTAFYLCASSMGLVGNQPQHFGDGTRLSIL.

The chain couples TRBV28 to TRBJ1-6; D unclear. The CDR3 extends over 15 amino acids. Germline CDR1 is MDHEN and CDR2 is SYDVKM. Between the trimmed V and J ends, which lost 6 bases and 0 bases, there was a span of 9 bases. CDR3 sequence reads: CASRITDSYNSPLHF. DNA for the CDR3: TGTGCCAGCAGGATTACAGACTCCTATAATTCACCCCTCCACTTT.

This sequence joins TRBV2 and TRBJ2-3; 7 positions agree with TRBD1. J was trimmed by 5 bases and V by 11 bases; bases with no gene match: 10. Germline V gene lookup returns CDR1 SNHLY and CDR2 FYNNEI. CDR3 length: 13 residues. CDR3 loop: CADVDRVIDTQYF. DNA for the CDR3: TGTGCCGACGTTGACAGGGTCATAGATACGCAGTATTTT.

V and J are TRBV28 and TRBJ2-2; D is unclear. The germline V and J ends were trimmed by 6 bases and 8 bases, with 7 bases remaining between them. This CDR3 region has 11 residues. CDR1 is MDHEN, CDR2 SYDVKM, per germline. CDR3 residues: CASSSRGELFF. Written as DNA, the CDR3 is TGTGCCAGCAGCTCCCGGGGGGAGCTGTTTTTT.

CDR3 amino acids: CASSLGPAGSTDTQYF. The DNA for the CDR3 is TGTGCCAGCAGTTTGGGGCCGGCAGGGAGCACAGATACGCAGTATTTT. This chain uses TRBV28 with TRBJ2-3; tentatively, D is TRBD1 (5 bases). Germline lookup yields CDR1 MDHEN and CDR2 SYDVKM. This CDR3 has 16 amino acids. V lost 3 bases, J lost 0 bases, and 13 bases lay in between.

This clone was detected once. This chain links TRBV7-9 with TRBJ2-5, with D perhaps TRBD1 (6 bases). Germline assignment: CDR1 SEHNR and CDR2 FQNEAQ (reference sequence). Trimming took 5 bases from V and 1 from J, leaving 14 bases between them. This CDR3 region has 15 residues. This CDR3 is CASSGGHSIQETQYF. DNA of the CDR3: TGTGCCAGCAGCGGGGGACATAGCATCCAAGAGACCCAGTACTTC.

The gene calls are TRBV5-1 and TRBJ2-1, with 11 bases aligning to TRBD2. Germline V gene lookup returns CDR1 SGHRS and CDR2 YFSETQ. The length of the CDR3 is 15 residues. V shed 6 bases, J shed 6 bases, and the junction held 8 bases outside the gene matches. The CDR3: CASTVTSGSVNEQFF. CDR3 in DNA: TGCGCCAGCACCGTCACTAGCGGGAGTGTCAATGAGCAGTTCTTC.

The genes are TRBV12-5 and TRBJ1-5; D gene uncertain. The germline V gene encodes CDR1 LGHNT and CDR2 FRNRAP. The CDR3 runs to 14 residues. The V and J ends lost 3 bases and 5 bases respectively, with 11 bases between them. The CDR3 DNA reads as TGTGCTAGTGGTTTTAATGAGCCTCATCAGCCCCAGCATTTT. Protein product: CASGFNEPHQPQHF.

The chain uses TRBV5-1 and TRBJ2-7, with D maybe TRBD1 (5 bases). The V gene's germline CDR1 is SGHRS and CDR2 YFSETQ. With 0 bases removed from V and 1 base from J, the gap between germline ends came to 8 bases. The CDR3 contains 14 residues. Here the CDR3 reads CASSLGQGSYEQYF. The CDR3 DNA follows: TGCGCCAGCAGCTTGGGGCAGGGATCCTACGAGCAGTACTTC. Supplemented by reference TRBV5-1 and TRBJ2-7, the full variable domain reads KAGVTQTPRYLIKTRGQQVTLSCSPISGHRSVSWYQQTPGQGLQFLFEYFSETQRNKGNFPGRFSGRQFSNSRSEMNVSTLELGDSALYLCASSLGQGSYEQYFGPGTRLTVT.

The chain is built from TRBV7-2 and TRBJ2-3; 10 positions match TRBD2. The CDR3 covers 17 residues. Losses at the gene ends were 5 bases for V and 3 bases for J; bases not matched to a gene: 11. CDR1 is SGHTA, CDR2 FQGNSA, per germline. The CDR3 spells CASSPAPSGSGTDTQYF. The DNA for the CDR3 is TGTGCCAGCAGCCCTGCCCCTAGCGGGAGTGGTACAGATACGCAGTATTTT. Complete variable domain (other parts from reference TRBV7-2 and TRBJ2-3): GAGVSQSPSNKVTEKGKDVELRCDPISGHTALYWYRQSLGQGLEFLIYFQGNSAPDKSGLPSDRFSAERTGGSVSTLTIQRTQQEDSAVYLCASSPAPSGSGTDTQYFGPGTRLTVL.

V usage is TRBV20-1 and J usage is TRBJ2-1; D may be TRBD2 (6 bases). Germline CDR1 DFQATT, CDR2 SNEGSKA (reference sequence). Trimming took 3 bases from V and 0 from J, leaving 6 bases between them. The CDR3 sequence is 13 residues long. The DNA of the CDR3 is TGCAGTGCTAGTAGCGGCTCCTACAATGAGCAGTTCTTC. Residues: CSASSGSYNEQFF.

CDR3 nucleotide sequence: TGCGCCAGCAGCCCGGGACTAGCGGGAGGGGCCCCATTACGCGGAATCGCCCAGTACTTC. Encoded protein: CASSPGLAGGAPLRGIAQYF. V is TRBV5-1 and J is TRBJ2-5; 16 nucleotides match TRBD2. CDR1 SGHRS and CDR2 YFSETQ come from the germline V gene. This CDR3 has 20 residues. Trimming removed 4 bases from V and 9 bases from J; junction bases left unmatched: 21.

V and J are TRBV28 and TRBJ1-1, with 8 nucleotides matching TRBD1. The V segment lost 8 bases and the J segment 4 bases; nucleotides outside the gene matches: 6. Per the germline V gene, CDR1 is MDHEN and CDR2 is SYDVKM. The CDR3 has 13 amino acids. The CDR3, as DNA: TGTGCCAGCGCACGCAGGGGGCTCACTGAAGCTTTCTTT. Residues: CASARRGLTEAFF.

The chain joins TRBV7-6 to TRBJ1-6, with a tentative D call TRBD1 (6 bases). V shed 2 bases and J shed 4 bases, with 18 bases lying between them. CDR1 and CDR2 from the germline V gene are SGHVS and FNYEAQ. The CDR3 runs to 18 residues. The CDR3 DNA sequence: TGTGCCAGCAGCTTACGGAATGGCAGGGGCCTGTATAATTCACCCCTCCACTTT. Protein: CASSLRNGRGLYNSPLHF.